This TCR beta chain was recorded in a study of blood T cell repertoires in COVID-19. This CDR3 region has 16 residues. Between the trimmed V and J ends, which lost 4 bases and 4 bases, there was a span of 16 bases. Germline V gene sequence: CDR1 ENHRY, CDR2 SYGVKD. Method: immunoSEQ multiplex PCR; TCRdb's copy keeps in-frame clones and lacks some. The sample records some 240,000 clones, about 79% being singletons. The sample was peripheral blood. The chain couples TRBV10-3 to TRBJ2-2; maybe TRBD1 (6 bases). The source of this sequence is a woman aged 40-49 years who had recovered from COVID-19. CDR3 sequence reads: CAISVGSQGGTGELFF. The CDR3 DNA is TGTGCCATCAGTGTTGGGAGCCAAGGGGGCACCGGGGAGCTGTTTTTT.